Following are 9 T cell receptor beta chains from one sample sequenced in a study of control samples from healthy donors and cancer patients. Only in-frame clones appear in the TCRdb table, and some are missing; sequencing was by immunoSEQ multiplex PCR. This repertoire shows fewer than 200,000 clones, roughly 89% found once; its top ten account for approximately 1.5%. The sample taken for sequencing was blood. All receptors derive from a woman in her 50s in good health.

The chain employs TRBV24-1 and TRBJ2-1, with 8 bases that match TRBD1. The ends lost 7 bases at V and 4 bases at J; junction bases unmatched: 8. Germline CDR1 reads KGHDR; CDR2 reads SFDVKD. The CDR3 runs 15 residues. This CDR3 is CATSPDRVRYNEQFF. The CDR3 coding sequence is TGTGCCACCAGCCCGGACAGGGTGCGATACAATGAGCAGTTCTTC.

Points on this clone: Other nucleotide sequences in the sample specify the same CDR3. This chain links TRBV5-1 with TRBJ2-5; D possibly corresponds to TRBD2 (7 bases). This CDR3 is built from 17 residues. Trimming left V 0 bases short and J 4 bases short, with 19 bases between. CDR1 is SGHRS, CDR2 YFSETQ, per germline. The CDR3 DNA is TGCGCCAGCAGCTTGGTGGGTCGGGGGGCCGTGGGAGAGACCCAGTACTTC. Its protein product is CASSLVGRGAVGETQYF.

This clone showed up just once. The chain links TRBV7-2 to TRBJ2-5; D uncertain. V shed 2 bases and J shed 2 bases, with 9 bases lying between them. Germline CDR1 is SGHTA and CDR2 is FQGNSA. This CDR3 has 14 amino acids. CDR3 nucleotide sequence: TGTGCCAGCAGCTTACGGTCCGGTCAAGAGACCCAGTACTTC. This translates into CASSLRSGQETQYF.

This rearrangement joins TRBV5-4 to TRBJ2-1; 9 nucleotides match TRBD1. V shed 3 bases and J 3 bases; nucleotides not matched to a gene: 4. Germline assignment: CDR1 SGHNT and CDR2 YYREEE (reference sequence). This CDR3 region has 15 residues. In nucleotides, the CDR3 is TGTGCCAGCAGCTCGGGACAGGGATTCTACAATGAGCAGTTCTTC. It yields the protein CASSSGQGFYNEQFF. The full variable domain, completed using reference TRBV5-4 and TRBJ2-1, is ETGVTQSPTHLIKTRGQQVTLRCSSQSGHNTVSWYQQALGQGPQFIFQYYREEENGRGNFPPRFSGLQFPNYSSELNVNALELDDSALYLCASSSGQGFYNEQFFGPGTRLTVL.

The V and J genes are TRBV24-1 and TRBJ2-1; possible D gene TRBD1, 6 bases. The length of the CDR3 is 15 residues. The V and J ends lost 4 bases and 0 bases respectively, with 9 bases between them. The germline V gene has CDR1 KGHDR and CDR2 SFDVKD. The CDR3 DNA follows: TGTGCCACCAGTGAGACAGGAGGCTCCTACAATGAGCAGTTCTTC. Its translation: CATSETGGSYNEQFF.

V usage is TRBV12-5 and J usage is TRBJ1-1; D gene unclear. Trimming took 0 bases from V and 1 from J, leaving 9 bases between them. Germline assignment: CDR1 LGHNT and CDR2 FRNRAP. This CDR3 comprises 15 residues. The CDR3 bases are TGTGCTAGTGGTTTGGTAAGAGGTCCGAACACTGAAGCTTTCTTT. This sequence encodes CASGLVRGPNTEAFF.

This clone was counted a few times. The chain links TRBV4-2 to TRBJ1-5; maybe TRBD1 (6 bases). Germline-derived CDR1 and CDR2 are LGHNA and YNFKEQ. The germline V and J ends were trimmed by 3 bases and 5 bases, with 14 bases remaining between them. The CDR3 extends over 15 amino acids. The CDR3 loop is CASSQNRDSYQPQHF. CDR3 nucleotides: TGTGCCAGCAGCCAGAACAGGGATTCGTATCAGCCCCAGCATTTT.

This clone was detected only a few times. The chain has TRBV27 and TRBJ1-4; possible D gene TRBD1, 6 bases. Germline loops: CDR1 MNHEY, CDR2 SMNVEV (reference sequence). Trimming pared 5 bases from V and 5 bases from J, leaving 15 bases between. The CDR3 has 15 residues. In DNA, the CDR3 is TGTGCCAGCAGTACCACGACAGGCTGGAATGAAAAACTGTTTTTT. This sequence encodes CASSTTTGWNEKLFF.

The chain employs TRBV9 and TRBJ1-4, with TRBD1 identical over 7 bases. Germline CDR1 and CDR2: SGDLS and YYNGEE. The CDR3 has 16 amino acids. V lost 4 bases to trimming and J lost 4 bases; unmatched junction nucleotides: 10. The CDR3 sequence: CASSPRPGQLNEKLFF. CDR3 nucleotides: TGTGCCAGCAGCCCCCGACCGGGACAGCTTAATGAAAAACTGTTTTTT. Full variable domain (missing parts from reference TRBV9 and TRBJ1-4): DSGVTQTPKHLITATGQRVTLRCSPRSGDLSVYWYQQSLDQGLQFLIQYYNGEERAKGNILERFSAQQFPDLHSELNLSSLELGDSALYFCASSPRPGQLNEKLFFGSGTQLSVL.